This T cell receptor (beta chain) was sequenced in a study of beta chain features in type 1 diabetes. Study-wide background: Age and gender were similar between patients and healthy donors, as were cell yields.

CD45RO/CCR7/CD25/CD127/CD95/CD27 separated CD4+ naive, central memory, regulatory and stem cell-like memory cells by sorting. Study-wide results and limits: Among type 1 diabetes patients, VDJ junctions had fewer insertions and more deletions. Across all four CD4+ subsets, people with type 1 diabetes showed modestly shorter TCRB CDR3s.

In the case of this clone: Its antigen remains unknown.

Since all of the isolated RNA was reverse transcribed, expressed TCRB transcripts were what got sequenced. The protocol was immunoSEQ multiplex PCR, while the TCRdb copy is restricted to in-frame clones and leaves out a portion. The repertoire holds 310,000 or so clones, with approximately 10% as singletons. The CDR3 length is 15 residues. Germline CDR1 and CDR2: LGHNA and YSLEER. The J segment lost 2 bases and the V segment lost 3 bases, leaving 5 bases of the junction unmatched. The genes are TRBV4-3 and TRBJ2-7; the match to TRBD1 covers 9 bases. The sequence was collected from a man under 40 with type 1 diabetes. Source material: central memory CD4+ T cells from blood. The CDR3: CASSHEGTGTYEQYF. Here the CDR3 DNA reads TGCGCCAGCAGCCATGAAGGGACAGGGACCTACGAGCAGTACTTC.